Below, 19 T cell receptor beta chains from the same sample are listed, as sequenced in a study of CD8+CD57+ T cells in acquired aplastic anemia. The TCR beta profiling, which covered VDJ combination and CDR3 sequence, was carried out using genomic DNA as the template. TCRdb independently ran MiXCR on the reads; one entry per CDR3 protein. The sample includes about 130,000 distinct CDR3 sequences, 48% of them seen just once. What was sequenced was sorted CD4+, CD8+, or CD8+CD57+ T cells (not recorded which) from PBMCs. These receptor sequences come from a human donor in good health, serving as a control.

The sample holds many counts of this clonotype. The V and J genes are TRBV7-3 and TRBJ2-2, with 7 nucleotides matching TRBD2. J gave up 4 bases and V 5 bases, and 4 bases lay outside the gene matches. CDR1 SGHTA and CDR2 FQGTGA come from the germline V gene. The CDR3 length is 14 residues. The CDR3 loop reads CASSVGTTTGELFF. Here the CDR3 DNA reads TGTGCCAGCAGCGTCGGGACTACCACCGGGGAGCTGTTTTTT.

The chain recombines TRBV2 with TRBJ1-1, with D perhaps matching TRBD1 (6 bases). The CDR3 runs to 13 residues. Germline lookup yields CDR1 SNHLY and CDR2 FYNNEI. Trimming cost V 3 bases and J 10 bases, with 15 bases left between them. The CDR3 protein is CASSEGGPGVAFF. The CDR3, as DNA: TGTGCCAGCAGTGAGGGAGGGCCAGGGGTAGCTTTCTTT.

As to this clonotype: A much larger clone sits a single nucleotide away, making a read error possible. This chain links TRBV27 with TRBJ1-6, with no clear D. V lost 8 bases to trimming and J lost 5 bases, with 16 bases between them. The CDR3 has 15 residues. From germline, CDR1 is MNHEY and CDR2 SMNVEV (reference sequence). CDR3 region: CASESVRVNNSPLHF. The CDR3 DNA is TGTGCCAGCGAAAGCGTGCGAGTGAATAATTCACCCCTCCACTTT.

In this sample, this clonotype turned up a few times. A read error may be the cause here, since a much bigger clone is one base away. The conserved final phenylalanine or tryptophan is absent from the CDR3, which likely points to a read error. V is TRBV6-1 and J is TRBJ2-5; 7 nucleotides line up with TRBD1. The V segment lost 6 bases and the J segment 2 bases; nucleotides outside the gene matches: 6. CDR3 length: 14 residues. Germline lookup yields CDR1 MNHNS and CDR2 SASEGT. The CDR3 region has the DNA TGTGCCAGCAGAGAAACGGGACAGCAAGAGACCCAGTACCTC. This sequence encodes CASRETGQQETQYL.

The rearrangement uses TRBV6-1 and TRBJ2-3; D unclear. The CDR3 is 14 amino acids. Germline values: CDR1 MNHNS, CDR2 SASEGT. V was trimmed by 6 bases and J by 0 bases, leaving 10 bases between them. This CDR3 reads CASRRAASTDTQYF. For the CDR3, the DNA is TGTGCCAGCAGAAGGGCGGCTAGCACAGATACGCAGTATTTT.

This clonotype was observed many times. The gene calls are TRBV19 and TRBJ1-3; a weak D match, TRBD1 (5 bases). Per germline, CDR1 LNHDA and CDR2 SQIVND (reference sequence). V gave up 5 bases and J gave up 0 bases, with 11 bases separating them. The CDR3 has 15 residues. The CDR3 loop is CASSSGTGSGNTIYF. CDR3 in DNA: TGTGCCAGTAGTTCCGGGACCGGCTCTGGAAACACCATATATTTT.

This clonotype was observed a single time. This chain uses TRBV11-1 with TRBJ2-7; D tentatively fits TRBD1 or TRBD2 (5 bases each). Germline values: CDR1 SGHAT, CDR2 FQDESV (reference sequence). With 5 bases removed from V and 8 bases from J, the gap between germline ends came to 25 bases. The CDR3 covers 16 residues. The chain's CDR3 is CASSQNFRDGDWKQYF. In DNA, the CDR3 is TGTGCCAGCAGCCAGAACTTCCGGGACGGTGATTGGAAGCAGTACTTC.

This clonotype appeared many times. The CDR3 DNA is TGCAGTGCTAGAGACCCGGGACTAGCGGGGGGGCCGTATGGCGAGCAGTACTTC. The encoded protein is CSARDPGLAGGPYGEQYF. The J gene is TRBJ2-7, the V gene TRBV20-1; 16 nucleotides align to TRBD2. Trimming cost V 0 bases and J 6 bases; bases outside gene matches: 11. The CDR3 has 18 amino acids. Germline-derived CDR1 and CDR2 are DFQATT and SNEGSKA (reference sequence).

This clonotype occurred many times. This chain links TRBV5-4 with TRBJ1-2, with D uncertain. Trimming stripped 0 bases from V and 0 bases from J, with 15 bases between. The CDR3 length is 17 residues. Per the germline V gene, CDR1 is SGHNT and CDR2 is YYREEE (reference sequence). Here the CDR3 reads CASSLVGNPTANYGYTF. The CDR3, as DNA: TGTGCCAGCAGCTTGGTAGGGAATCCTACCGCTAACTATGGCTACACCTTC.

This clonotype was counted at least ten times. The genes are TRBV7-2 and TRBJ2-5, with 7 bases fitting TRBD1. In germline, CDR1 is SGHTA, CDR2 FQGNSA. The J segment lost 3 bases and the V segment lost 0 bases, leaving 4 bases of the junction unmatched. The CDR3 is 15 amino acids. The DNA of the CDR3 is TGTGCCAGCAGCTTAGCAGGGACAGCCAAAGAGACCCAGTACTTC. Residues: CASSLAGTAKETQYF.

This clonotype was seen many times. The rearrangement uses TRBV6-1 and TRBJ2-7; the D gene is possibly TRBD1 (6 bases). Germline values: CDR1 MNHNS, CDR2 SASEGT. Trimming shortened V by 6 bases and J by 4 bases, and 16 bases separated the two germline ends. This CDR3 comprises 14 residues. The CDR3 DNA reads TGTGCCAGCAGCCCACTGGGGACACAGTACGAGCAGTACTTC. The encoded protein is CASSPLGTQYEQYF.

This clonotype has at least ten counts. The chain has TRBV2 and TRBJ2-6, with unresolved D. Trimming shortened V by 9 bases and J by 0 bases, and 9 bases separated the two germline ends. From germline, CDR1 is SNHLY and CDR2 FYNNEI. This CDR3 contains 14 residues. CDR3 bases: TGTGCCAGACGACCCCCCTCTGGGGCCAACGTCCTGACTTTC. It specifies CARRPPSGANVLTF. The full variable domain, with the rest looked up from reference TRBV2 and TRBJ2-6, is EPEVTQTPSHQVTQMGQEVILRCVPISNHLYFYWYRQILGQKVEFLVSFYNNEISEKSEIFDDQFSVERPDGSNFTLKIRSTKLEDSAMYFCARRPPSGANVLTFGAGSRLTVL.

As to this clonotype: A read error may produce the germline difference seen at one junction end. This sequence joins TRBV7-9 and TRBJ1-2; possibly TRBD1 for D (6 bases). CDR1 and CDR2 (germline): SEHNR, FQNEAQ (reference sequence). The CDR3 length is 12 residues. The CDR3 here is CASSPDSYGYTF. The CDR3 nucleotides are TGCGCCAGCAGCCCGGACAGCTATGGCTACACCTTC. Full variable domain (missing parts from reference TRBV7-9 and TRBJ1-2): DTGVSQNPRHKITKRGQNVTFRCDPISEHNRLYWYRQTLGQGPEFLTYFQNEAQLEKSRLLSDRFSAERPKGSFSTLEIQRTEQGDSAMYLCASSPDSYGYTFGSGTRLTVV.

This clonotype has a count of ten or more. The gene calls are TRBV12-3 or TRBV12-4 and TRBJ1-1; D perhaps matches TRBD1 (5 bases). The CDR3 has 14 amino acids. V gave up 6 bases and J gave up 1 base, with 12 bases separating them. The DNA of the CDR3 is TGTGCCAGCAGGAGGGACGGCCGGAACACTGAAGCTTTCTTT. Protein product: CASRRDGRNTEAFF.

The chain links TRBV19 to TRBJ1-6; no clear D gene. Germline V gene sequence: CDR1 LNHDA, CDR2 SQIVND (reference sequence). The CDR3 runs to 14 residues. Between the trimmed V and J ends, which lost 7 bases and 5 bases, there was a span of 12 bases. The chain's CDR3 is CASNGQADNSPLHF. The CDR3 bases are TGTGCCAGTAACGGGCAGGCGGATAATTCACCCCTCCACTTT.

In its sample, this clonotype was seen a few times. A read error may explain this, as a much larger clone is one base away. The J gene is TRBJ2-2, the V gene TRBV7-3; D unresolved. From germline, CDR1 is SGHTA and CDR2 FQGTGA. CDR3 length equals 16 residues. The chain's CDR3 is CAGSLSNVPNTGELFF. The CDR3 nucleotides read TGTGCCGGCAGCTTAAGTAACGTCCCGAACACCGGGGAGCTGTTTTTT.

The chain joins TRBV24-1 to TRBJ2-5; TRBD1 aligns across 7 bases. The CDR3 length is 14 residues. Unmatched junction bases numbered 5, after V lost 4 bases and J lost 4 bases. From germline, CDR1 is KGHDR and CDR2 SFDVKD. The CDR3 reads CATSETGPAETQYF. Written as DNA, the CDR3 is TGTGCCACCAGTGAGACAGGGCCGGCAGAGACCCAGTACTTC.

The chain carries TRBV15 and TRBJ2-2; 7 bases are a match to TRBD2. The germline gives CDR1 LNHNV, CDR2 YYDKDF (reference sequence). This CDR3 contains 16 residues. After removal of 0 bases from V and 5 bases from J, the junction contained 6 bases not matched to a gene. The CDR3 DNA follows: TGTGCCACCAGCAGAGAGGGCTTGGGAGGGACCGGGGAGCTGTTTTTT. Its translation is CATSREGLGGTGELFF.

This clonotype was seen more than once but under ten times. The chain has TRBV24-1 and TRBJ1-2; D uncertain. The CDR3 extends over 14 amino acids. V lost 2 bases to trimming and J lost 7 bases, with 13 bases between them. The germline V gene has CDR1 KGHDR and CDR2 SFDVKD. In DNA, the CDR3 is TGTGCCACCAGTGATTCTTCGGACCCCTTTGGCTACACCTTC. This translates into CATSDSSDPFGYTF.